This TCR beta chain was captured in a study of cytomegalovirus exposure and HLA in healthy donors. General study points: The classifier reportedly diagnosed cytomegalovirus status with high sensitivity and specificity. Rarity marked most TCR sequences, yet some public TCRs occurred in many donors.

This clone was seen once. Its antigen remains unidentified. The study ran its PCR with 60 Vbeta and 13 Jbeta primers. Data came from immunoSEQ multiplex PCR; TCRdb stores just in-frame clones and leaves some out. The sample has 180,000 or so clones, 75% to 85% seen once; the top ten hold 1.5% to 2%. The sequenced sample was PBMCs. This receptor was identified in a man aged 18 to 35 in good health and CMV-seronegative.

The DNA for the CDR3 is TGTGCCAGTAGTAGGGGGGTATCGAACACTGAAGCTTTCTTT. This translates into CASSRGVSNTEAFF. The rearrangement uses TRBV19 and TRBJ1-1; possible D gene TRBD1, 5 bases. Germline V lookup: CDR1 LNHDA, CDR2 SQIVND (reference sequence). This CDR3 region has 14 residues. V was cut by 4 bases and J by 1 base, with 10 bases left in between.